The sequence of this T cell receptor beta chain was determined in a study of cytomegalovirus exposure and HLA in healthy donors. This CDR3 comprises 14 residues. Between the trimmed V and J ends, which lost 0 bases and 3 bases, there was a span of 8 bases. Germline CDR1 is SGHTA and CDR2 is FQGNSA. For this clone: The antigen is undetermined.

The PCR used 60 Vbeta and 13 Jbeta primers. In the original analysis: The count from a later analysis was about 80 million unique TCR beta chains, around 10 million of them shared. The method was immunoSEQ multiplex PCR; TCRdb's version includes in-frame clones alone and lacks a portion of them. That table gives V, J and clone size, and the DNA gave D and trimming. This sample has 150,000 or so clones, with approximately 77% found just once. Regarding the study as a whole: Presence/absence analysis assumed near-uniform sequencing depth across donors. Most sequenced TCRs were rare (though some public TCRs occurred in many donors).

V and J are TRBV7-2 and TRBJ1-1, with D perhaps TRBD1 (6 bases). The sample comprised PBMCs. This TCR came from a man aged 50-59 years in good health and CMV-seropositive. CDR3: CASSLARGDTEAFF. The DNA of the CDR3 is TGTGCCAGCAGCTTAGCCAGGGGAGACACTGAAGCTTTCTTT. Based on the CDR3 plus reference TRBV7-2 and TRBJ1-1, the full variable domain is GAGVSQSPSNKVTEKGKDVELRCDPISGHTALYWYRQSLGQGLEFLIYFQGNSAPDKSGLPSDRFSAERTGGSVSTLTIQRTQQEDSAVYLCASSLARGDTEAFFGQGTRLTVV.